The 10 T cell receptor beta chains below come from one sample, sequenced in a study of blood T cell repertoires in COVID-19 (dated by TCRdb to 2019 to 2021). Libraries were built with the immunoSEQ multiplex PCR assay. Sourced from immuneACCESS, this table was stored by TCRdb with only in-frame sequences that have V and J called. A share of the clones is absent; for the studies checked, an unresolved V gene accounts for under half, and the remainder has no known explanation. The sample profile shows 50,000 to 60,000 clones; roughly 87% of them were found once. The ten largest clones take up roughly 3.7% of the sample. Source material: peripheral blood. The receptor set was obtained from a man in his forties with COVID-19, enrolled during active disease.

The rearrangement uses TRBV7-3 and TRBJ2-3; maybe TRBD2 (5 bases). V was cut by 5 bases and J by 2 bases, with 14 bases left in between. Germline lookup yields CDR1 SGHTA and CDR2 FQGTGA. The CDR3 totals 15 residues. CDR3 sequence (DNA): TGTGCCAGCAGCCCCTCCGGTAGCGTCACAGATACGCAGTATTTT. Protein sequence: CASSPSGSVTDTQYF.

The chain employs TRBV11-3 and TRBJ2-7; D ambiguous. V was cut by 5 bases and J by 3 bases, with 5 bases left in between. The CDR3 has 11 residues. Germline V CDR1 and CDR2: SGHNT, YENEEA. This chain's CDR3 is CASSGRYEQYF. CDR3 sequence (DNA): TGTGCCAGCAGCGGCCGCTACGAGCAGTACTTC.

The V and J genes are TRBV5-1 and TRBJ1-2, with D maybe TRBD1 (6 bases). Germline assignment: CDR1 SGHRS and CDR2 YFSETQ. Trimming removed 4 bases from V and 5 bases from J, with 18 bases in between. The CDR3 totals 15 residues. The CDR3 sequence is CASSVGQISLYGYTF. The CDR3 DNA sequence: TGCGCCAGCAGCGTAGGACAGATCTCCCTTTATGGCTACACCTTC. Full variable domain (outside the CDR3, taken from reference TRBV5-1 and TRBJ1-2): KAGVTQTPRYLIKTRGQQVTLSCSPISGHRSVSWYQQTPGQGLQFLFEYFSETQRNKGNFPGRFSGRQFSNSRSEMNVSTLELGDSALYLCASSVGQISLYGYTFGSGTRLTVV.

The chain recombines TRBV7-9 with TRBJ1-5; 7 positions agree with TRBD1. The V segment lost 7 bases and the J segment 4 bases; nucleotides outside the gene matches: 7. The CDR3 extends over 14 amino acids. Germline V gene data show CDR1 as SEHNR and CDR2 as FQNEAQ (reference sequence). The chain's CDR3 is CASTETGSNQPQHF. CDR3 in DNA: TGTGCCAGCACCGAGACAGGGTCGAATCAGCCCCAGCATTTT.

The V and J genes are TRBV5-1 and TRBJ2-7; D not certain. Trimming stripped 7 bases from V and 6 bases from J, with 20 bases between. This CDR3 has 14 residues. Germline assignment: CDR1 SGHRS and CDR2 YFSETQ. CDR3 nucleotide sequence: TGCGCCAGCTGCGTGTCCAATCCCGCGAGCGAGCAGTACTTC. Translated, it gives CASCVSNPASEQYF.

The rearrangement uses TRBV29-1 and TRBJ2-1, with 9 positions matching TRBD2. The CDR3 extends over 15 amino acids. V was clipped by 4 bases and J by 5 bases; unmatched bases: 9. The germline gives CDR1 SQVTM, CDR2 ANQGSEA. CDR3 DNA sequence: TGCAGCGTTGGGGGAAAGCGGGGGGCACACAATGAGCAGTTCTTC. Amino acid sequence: CSVGGKRGAHNEQFF.

In DNA, the CDR3 is TGTGCCAGCAGCCAAGTTCTCGCGGGGTACGAGACCCAGTACTTC. Protein: CASSQVLAGYETQYF. The J gene is TRBJ2-5, the V gene TRBV4-2; maybe TRBD2 (6 bases). Germline lookup yields CDR1 LGHNA and CDR2 YNFKEQ. V was cut by 1 base and J by 5 bases, with 14 bases left in between. This CDR3 comprises 15 residues.

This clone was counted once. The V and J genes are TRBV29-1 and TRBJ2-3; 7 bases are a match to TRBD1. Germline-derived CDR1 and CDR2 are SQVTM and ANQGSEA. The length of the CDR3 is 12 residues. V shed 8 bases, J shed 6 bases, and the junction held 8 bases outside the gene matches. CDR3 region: CSFRQGPDTQYF. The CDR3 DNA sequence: TGCAGCTTCAGACAGGGACCGGATACGCAGTATTTT.

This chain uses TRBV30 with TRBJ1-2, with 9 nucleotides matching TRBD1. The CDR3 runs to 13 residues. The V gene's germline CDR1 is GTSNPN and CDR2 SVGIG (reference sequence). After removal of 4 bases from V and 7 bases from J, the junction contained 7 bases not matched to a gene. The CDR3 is CAWTPGGQGGYTF. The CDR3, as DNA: TGTGCCTGGACCCCTGGGGGACAGGGTGGCTACACCTTC. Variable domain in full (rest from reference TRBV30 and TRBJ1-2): SQTIHQWPATLVQPVGSPLSLECTVEGTSNPNLYWYRQAAGRGLQLLFYSVGIGQISSEVPQNLSASRPQDRQFILSSKKLLLSDSGFYLCAWTPGGQGGYTFGSGTRLTVV.

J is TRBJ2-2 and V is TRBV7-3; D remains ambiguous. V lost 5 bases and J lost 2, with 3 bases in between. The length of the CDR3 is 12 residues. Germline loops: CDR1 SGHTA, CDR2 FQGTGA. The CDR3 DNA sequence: TGTGCCAGCAGCCCTAACACCGGGGAGCTGTTTTTT. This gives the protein CASSPNTGELFF.